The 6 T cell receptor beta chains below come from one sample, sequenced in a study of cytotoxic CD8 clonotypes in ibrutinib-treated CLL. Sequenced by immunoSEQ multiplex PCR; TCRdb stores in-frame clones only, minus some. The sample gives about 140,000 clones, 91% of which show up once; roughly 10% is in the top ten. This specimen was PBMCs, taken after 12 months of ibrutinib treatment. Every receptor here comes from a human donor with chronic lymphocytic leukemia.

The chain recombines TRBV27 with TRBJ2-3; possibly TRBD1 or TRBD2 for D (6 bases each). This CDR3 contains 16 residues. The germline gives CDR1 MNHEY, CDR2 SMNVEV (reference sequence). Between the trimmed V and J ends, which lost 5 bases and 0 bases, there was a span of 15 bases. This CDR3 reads CASSPWGLASTDTQYF. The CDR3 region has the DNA TGTGCCAGCAGTCCGTGGGGGCTAGCGAGCACAGATACGCAGTATTTT.

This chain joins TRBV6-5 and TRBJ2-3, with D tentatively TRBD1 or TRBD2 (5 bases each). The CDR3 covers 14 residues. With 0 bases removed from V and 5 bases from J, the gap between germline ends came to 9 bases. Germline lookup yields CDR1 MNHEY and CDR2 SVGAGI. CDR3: CASSYSTGGDTQYF. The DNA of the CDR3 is TGTGCCAGCAGTTACTCGACTGGGGGAGATACGCAGTATTTT.

The chain's CDR3 is CASSLRDSGNTIYF. For the CDR3, the DNA is TGTGCCAGCAGCTTAAGGGATTCGGGAAACACCATATATTTT. The chain is built from TRBV11-2 and TRBJ1-3; D gene ambiguous. This CDR3 spans 14 amino acids. Germline CDR1 SGHAT, CDR2 FQNNGV. Trimming pared 2 bases from V and 4 bases from J, leaving 9 bases between.

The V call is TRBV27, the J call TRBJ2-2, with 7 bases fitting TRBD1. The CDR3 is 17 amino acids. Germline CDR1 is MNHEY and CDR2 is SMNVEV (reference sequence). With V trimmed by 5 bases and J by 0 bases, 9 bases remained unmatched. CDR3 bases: TGTGCCAGCAGTGCACTGCGACAGGGACCGAACACCGGGGAGCTGTTTTTT. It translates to CASSALRQGPNTGELFF.

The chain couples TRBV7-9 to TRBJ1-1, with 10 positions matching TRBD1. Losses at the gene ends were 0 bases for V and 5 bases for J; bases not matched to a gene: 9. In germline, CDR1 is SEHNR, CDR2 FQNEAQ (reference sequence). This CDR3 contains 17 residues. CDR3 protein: CASSLARGDRGGTEAFF. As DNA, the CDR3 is TGTGCCAGCAGCTTAGCGCGGGGGGACAGGGGAGGTACTGAAGCTTTCTTT.

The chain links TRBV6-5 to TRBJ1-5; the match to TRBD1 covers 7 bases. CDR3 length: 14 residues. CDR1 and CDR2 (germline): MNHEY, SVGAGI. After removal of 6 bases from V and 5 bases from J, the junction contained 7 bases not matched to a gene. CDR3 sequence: CASSPDRAYQPQHF. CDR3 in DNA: TGTGCCAGCAGCCCCGACAGGGCCTATCAGCCCCAGCATTTT.